This T cell receptor (beta chain) was captured by sequencing in a study of T cells after yellow fever vaccination. Study-level findings and limits: Among primary-vaccination clones, most reappeared after the booster, at roughly 96% for CD4 and 85% to 90% for CD8.

TCRdb reprocessed the 5' RACE reads with MiXCR, giving one entry per CDR3 protein. The table has 450,000 to 600,000 distinct CDR3 sequences, 17% seen once. With regard to this clonotype: Its target is unknown.

The source is a man aged 18 to 29 who received the YFV17D yellow fever vaccine. This material consisted of PBMCs, taken less than 6 days after the first yellow fever vaccination.

CDR3 in amino acids: CASSRSGESSTEAFF. CDR3 sequence (DNA): TGCGCCAGCTCCAGGTCGGGTGAGTCGAGCACTGAAGCTTTCTTT. The chain uses TRBV5-1 and TRBJ1-1; D call uncertain. V lost 7 bases, J lost 4 bases, and 20 bases lay in between. The CDR3 totals 15 residues. The V gene's germline CDR1 is SGHRS and CDR2 YFSETQ.